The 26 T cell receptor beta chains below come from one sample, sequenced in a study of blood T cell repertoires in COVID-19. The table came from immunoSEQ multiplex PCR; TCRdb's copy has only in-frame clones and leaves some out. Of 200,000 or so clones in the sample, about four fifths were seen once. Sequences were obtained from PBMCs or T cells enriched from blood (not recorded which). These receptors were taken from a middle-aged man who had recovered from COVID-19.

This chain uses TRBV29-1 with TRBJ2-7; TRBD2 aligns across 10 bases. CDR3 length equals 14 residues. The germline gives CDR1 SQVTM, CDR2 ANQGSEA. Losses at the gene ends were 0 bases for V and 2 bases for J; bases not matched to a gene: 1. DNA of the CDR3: TGCAGCGTTGAAGAAGCGGGGGGGACCTACGAGCAGTACTTC. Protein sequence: CSVEEAGGTYEQYF.

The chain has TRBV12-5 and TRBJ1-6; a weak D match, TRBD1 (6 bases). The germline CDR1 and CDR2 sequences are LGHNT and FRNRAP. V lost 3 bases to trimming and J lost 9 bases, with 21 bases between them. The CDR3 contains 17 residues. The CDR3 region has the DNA TGTGCTAGTGGTTTTACTATAAACAGGGCAGGTCGTTCACCCCTCCACTTT. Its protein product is CASGFTINRAGRSPLHF. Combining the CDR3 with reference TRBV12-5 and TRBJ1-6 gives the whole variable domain DARVTQTPRHKVTEMGQEVTMRCQPILGHNTVFWYRQTMMQGLELLAYFRNRAPLDDSGMPKDRFSAEMPDATLATLKIQPSEPRDSAVYFCASGFTINRAGRSPLHFGNGTRLTVT.

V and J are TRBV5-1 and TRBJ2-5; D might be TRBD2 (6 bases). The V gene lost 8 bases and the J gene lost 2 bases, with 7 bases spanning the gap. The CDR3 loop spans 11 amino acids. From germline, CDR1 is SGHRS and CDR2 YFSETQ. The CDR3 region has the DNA TGCGCCAGTGGGGGGCAAGAGACCCAGTACTTC. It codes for CASGGQETQYF. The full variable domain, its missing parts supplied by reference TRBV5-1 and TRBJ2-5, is KAGVTQTPRYLIKTRGQQVTLSCSPISGHRSVSWYQQTPGQGLQFLFEYFSETQRNKGNFPGRFSGRQFSNSRSEMNVSTLELGDSALYLCASGGQETQYFGPGTRLLVL.

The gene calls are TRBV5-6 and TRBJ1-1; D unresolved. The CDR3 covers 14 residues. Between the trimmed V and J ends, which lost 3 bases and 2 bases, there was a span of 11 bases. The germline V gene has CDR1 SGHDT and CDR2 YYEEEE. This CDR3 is CASSWELGNTEAFF. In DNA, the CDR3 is TGTGCCAGCAGCTGGGAGTTGGGCAACACTGAAGCTTTCTTT. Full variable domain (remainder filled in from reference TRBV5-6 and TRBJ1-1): DAGVTQSPTHLIKTRGQQVTLRCSPKSGHDTVSWYQQALGQGPQFIFQYYEEEERQRGNFPDRFSGHQFPNYSSELNVNALLLGDSALYLCASSWELGNTEAFFGQGTRLTVV.

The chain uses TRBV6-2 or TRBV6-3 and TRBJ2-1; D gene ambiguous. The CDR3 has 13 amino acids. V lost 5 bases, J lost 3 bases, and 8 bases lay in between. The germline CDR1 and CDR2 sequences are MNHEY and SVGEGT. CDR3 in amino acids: CASSERYYNEQFF. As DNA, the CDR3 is TGTGCCAGCAGTGAGCGATACTACAATGAGCAGTTCTTC.

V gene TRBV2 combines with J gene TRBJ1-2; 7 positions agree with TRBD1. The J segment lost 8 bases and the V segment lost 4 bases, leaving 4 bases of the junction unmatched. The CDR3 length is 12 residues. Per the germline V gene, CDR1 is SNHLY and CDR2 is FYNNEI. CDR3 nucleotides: TGTGCCAGCAGTGCAACAGGGGACGGCTACACCTTC. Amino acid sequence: CASSATGDGYTF.

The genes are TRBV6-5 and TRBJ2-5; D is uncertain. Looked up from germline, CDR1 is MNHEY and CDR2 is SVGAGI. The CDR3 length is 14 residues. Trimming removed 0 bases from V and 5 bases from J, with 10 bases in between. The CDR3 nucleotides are TGTGCCAGCAGTTACTCTCCGGGTAGCGAGACCCAGTACTTC. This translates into CASSYSPGSETQYF.

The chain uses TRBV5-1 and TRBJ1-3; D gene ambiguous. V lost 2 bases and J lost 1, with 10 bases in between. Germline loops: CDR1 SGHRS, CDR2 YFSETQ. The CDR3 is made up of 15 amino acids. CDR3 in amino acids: CASSLGGGSGNTIYF. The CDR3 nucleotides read TGCGCCAGCAGCTTAGGCGGCGGGTCTGGAAACACCATATATTTT.

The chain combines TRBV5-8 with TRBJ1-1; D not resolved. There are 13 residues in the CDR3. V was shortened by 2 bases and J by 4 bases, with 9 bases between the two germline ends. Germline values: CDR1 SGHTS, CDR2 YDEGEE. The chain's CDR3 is CASSFDIITEAFF. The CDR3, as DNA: TGTGCCAGCAGCTTTGACATCATCACTGAAGCTTTCTTT.

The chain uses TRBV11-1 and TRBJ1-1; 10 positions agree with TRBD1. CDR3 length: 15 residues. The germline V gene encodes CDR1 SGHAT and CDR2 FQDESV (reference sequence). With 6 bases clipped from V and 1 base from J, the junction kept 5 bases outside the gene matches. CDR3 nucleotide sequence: TGTGCCAGCAGTCGACAGGGGGCGAGGAACACTGAAGCTTTCTTT. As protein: CASSRQGARNTEAFF.

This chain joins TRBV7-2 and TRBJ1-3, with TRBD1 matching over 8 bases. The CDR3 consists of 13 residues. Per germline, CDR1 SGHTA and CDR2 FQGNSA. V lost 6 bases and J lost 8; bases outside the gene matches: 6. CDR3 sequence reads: CASSSQGGDTIYF. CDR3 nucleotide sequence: TGTGCCAGCAGTTCACAGGGGGGGGACACCATATATTTT.

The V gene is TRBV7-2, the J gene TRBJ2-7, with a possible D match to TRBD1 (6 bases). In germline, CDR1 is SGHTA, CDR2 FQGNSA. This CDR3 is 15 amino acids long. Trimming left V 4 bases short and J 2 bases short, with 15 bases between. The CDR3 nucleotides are TGTGCCAGCAGCTCGGACAGTATGGTCCCCTACGAGCAGTACTTC. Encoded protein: CASSSDSMVPYEQYF.

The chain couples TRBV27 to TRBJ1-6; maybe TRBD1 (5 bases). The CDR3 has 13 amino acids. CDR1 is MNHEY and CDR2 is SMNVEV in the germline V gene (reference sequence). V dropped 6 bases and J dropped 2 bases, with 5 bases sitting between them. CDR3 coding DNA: TGTGCCAGCAGCAGGGCCTATAATTCACCCCTCCACTTT. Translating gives CASSRAYNSPLHF.

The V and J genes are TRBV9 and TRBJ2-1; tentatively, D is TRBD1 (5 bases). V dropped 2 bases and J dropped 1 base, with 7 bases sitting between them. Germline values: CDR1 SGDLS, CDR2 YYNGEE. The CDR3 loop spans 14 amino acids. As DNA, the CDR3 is TGTGCCAGCAGCGTTCGACAGTCCTACAATGAGCAGTTCTTC. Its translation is CASSVRQSYNEQFF.

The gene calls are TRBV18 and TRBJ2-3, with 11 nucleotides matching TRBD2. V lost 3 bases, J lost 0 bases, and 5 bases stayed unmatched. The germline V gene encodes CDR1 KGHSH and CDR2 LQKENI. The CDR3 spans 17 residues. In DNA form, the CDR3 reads TGTGCCAGCTCACCCACTAGCGGGGGTTTTAGCACAGATACGCAGTATTTT. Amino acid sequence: CASSPTSGGFSTDTQYF.

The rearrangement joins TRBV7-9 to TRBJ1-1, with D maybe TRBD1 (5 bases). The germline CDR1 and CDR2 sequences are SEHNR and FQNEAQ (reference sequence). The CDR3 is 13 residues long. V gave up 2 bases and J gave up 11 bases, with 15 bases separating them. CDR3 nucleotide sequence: TGTGCCAGCAGCTTATTAGCAGGGTATCGCGCTTTCTTT. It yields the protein CASSLLAGYRAFF.

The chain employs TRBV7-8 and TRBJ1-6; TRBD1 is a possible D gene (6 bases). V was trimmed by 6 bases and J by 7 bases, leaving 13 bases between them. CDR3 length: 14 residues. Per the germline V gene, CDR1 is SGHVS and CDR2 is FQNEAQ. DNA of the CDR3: TGTGCCAGCAGGCCTCAGGGGACCAATTCACCCCTCCACTTT. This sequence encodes CASRPQGTNSPLHF. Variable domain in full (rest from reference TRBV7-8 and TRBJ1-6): GAGVSQSPRYKVAKRGQDVALRCDPISGHVSLFWYQQALGQGPEFLTYFQNEAQLDKSGLPSDRFFAERPEGSVSTLKIQRTQQEDSAVYLCASRPQGTNSPLHFGNGTRLTVT.

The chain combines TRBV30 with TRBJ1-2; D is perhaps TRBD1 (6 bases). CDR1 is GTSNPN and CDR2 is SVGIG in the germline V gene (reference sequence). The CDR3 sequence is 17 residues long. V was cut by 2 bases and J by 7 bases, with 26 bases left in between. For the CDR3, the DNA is TGTGCCTGGAGTATCGGTGGTCCGCAGGGGAGGGGTGCTGGCTACACCTTC. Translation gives CAWSIGGPQGRGAGYTF.

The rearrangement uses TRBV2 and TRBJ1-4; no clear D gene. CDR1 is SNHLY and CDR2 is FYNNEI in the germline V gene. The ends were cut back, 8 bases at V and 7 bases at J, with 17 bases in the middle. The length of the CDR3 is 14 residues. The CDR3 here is CASQLGNVGEKLFF. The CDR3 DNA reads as TGTGCCAGCCAGCTAGGAAACGTCGGTGAAAAACTGTTTTTT.

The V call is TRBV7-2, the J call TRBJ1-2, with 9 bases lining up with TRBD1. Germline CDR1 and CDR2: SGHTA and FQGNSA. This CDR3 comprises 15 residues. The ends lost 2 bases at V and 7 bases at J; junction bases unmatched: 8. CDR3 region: CASSLRQGDRGGYTF. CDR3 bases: TGTGCCAGCAGCTTAAGACAGGGGGATAGGGGTGGCTACACCTTC.

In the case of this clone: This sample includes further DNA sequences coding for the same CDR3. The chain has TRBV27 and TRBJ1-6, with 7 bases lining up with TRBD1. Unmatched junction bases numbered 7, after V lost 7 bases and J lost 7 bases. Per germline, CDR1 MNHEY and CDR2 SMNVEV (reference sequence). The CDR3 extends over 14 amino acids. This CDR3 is CASNRQGPNSPLHF. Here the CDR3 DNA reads TGTGCCAGCAATAGACAGGGCCCAAATTCACCCCTCCACTTT.

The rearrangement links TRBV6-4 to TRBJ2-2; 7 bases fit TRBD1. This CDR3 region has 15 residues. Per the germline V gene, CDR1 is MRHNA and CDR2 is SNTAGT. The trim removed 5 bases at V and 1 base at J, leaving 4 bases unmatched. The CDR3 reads CASSPRQGNTGELFF. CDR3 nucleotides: TGTGCCAGCAGTCCCCGACAGGGGAACACCGGGGAGCTGTTTTTT.

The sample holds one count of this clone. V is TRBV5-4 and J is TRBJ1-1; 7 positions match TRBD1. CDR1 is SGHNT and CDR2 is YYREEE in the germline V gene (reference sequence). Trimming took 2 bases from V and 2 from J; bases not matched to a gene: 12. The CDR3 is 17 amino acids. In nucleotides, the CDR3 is TGTGCCAGCAGCTTCGACAGGGTATCAGGCTATAACACTGAAGCTTTCTTT. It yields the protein CASSFDRVSGYNTEAFF.

In nucleotides, the CDR3 is TGTGCCAGCACCGCGACTCCAGGGGATACGCAGTATTTT. It yields the protein CASTATPGDTQYF. The rearrangement joins TRBV2 to TRBJ2-3, with D perhaps matching TRBD1 (5 bases). This CDR3 comprises 13 residues. V was trimmed by 7 bases and J by 6 bases, leaving 14 bases between them. Germline assignment: CDR1 SNHLY and CDR2 FYNNEI.

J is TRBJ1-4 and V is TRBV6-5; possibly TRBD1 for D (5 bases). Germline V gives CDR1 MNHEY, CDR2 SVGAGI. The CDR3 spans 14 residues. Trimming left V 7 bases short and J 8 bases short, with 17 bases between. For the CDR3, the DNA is TGTGCCAGCAAGACGTGGGGGGTTGAGGAAAAACTGTTTTTT. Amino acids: CASKTWGVEEKLFF.

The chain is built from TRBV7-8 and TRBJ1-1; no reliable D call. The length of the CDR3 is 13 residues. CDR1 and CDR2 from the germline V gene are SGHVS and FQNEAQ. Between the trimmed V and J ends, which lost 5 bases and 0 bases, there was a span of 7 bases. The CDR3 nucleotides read TGTGCCAGCAGCCCCCGTATGAACACTGAAGCTTTCTTT. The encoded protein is CASSPRMNTEAFF.